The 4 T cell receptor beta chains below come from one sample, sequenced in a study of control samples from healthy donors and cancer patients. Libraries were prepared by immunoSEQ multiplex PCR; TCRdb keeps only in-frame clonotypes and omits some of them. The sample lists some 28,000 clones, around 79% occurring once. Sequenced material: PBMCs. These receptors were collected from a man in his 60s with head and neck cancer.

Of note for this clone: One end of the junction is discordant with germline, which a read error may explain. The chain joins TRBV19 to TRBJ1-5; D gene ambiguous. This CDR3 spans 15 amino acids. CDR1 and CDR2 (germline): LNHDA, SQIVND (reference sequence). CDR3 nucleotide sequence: TGTGCCAGTAGCATAGAGGTTCGGTCTTATCAGCCCCAGCATTTT. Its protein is CASSIEVRSYQPQHF.

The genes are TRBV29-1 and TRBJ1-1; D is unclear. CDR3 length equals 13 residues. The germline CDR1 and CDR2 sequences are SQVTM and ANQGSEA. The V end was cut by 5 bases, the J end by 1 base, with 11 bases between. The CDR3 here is CSVLRATNTEAFF. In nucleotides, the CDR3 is TGCAGCGTTCTCCGGGCGACGAACACTGAAGCTTTCTTT.

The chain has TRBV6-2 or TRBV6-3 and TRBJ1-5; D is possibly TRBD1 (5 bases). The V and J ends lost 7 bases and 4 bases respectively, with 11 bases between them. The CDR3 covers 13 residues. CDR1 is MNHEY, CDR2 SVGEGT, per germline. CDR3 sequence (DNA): TGTGCCAGCACCCCGGGACGTAATCAGCCCCAGCATTTT. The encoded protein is CASTPGRNQPQHF.

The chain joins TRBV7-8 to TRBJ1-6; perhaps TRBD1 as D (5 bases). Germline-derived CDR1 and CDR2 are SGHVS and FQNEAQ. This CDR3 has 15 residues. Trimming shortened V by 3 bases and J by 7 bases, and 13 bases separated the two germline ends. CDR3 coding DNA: TGTGCCAGCAGCTTCGAAAGTGGGGCCAATTCACCCCTCCACTTT. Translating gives CASSFESGANSPLHF.